This entry describes one T cell receptor beta chain. Antigen specificity is unknown. The V and J ends lost 2 bases and 5 bases, in that order; junction bases with no gene match: 5. Looked up from germline, CDR1 is GTSNPN and CDR2 is SVGIG (reference sequence). This CDR3 has 13 amino acids. This entry comes from a study of identifying expanded T cells in peripheral blood. The study, taken as a whole, reports: Technical replicates showed about 1.1 changed clones; about 2 weeks roughly 16; four weeks 19. Approximately 2-week clone count variance significantly increased as total template count grew.

During the collection period, no donor immune events like infections were recorded. Assay: immunoSEQ multiplex PCR; the TCRdb copy retains only in-frame clones and omits some. The data hold around 56,000 clones, with over 80% observed a single time. V is TRBV30 and J is TRBJ2-5; 7 nucleotides match TRBD1. This receptor was identified in a person between 18 and 70 years old in good health. The material sequenced was blood. CDR3 DNA: TGTGCCTGGAGTCAGGGGGTACGGGAGACCCAGTACTTC. Translation: CAWSQGVRETQYF.